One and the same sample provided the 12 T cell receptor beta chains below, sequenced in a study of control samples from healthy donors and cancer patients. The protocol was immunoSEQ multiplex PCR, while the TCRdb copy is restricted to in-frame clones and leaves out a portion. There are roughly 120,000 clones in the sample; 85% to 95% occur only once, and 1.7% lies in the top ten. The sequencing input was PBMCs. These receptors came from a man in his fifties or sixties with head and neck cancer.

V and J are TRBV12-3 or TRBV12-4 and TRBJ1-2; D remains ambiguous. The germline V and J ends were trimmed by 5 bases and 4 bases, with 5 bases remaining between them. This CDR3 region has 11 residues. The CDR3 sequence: CASSNAYGYTF. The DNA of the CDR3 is TGTGCCAGCAGTAACGCCTATGGCTACACCTTC.

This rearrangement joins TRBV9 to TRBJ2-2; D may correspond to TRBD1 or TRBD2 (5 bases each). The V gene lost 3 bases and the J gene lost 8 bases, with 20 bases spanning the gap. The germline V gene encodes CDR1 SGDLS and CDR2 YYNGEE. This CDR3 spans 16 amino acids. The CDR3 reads CASSAPGGTRAGELFF. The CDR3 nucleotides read TGTGCCAGCAGCGCCCCGGGTGGGACCCGGGCGGGGGAGCTGTTTTTT.

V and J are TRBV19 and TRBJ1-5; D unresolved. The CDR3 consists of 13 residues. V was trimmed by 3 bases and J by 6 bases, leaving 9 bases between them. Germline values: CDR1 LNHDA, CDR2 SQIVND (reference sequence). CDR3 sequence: CASSIVGIQPQHF. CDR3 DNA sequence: TGTGCCAGTAGTATTGTGGGGATTCAGCCCCAGCATTTT.

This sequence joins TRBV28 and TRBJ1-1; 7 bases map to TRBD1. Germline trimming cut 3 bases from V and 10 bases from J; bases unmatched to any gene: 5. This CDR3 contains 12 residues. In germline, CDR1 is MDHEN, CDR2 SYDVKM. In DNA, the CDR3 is TGTGCCAGCAGTTTCCGTGCAGGGGGAGCTTTCTTT. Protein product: CASSFRAGGAFF.

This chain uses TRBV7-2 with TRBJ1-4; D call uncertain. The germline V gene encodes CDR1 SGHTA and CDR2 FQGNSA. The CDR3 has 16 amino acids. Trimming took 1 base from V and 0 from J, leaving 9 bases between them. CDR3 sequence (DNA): TGTGCCAGCAGCTTAGTCGTCACTTCAACTAATGAAAAACTGTTTTTT. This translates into CASSLVVTSTNEKLFF.

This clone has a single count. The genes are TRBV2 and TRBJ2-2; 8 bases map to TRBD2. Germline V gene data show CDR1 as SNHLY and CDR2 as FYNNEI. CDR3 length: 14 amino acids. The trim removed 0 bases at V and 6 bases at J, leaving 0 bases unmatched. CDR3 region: CASSEARGAGELFF. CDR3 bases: TGTGCCAGCAGTGAAGCGCGGGGGGCCGGGGAGCTGTTTTTT. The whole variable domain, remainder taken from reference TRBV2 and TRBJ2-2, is EPEVTQTPSHQVTQMGQEVILRCVPISNHLYFYWYRQILGQKVEFLVSFYNNEISEKSEIFDDQFSVERPDGSNFTLKIRSTKLEDSAMYFCASSEARGAGELFFGEGSRLTVL.

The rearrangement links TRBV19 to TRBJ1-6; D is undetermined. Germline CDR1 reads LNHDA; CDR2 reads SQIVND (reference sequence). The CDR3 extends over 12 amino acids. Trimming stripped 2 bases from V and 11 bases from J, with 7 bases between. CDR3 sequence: CASSISDAPLHF. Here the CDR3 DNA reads TGTGCCAGTAGTATATCGGACGCACCCCTCCACTTT.

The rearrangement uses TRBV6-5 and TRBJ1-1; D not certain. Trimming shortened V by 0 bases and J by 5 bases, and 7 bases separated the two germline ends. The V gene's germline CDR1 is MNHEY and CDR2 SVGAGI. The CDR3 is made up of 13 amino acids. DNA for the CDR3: TGTGCCAGCAGTTACTCCGGTAGGACTGAAGCTTTCTTT. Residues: CASSYSGRTEAFF.

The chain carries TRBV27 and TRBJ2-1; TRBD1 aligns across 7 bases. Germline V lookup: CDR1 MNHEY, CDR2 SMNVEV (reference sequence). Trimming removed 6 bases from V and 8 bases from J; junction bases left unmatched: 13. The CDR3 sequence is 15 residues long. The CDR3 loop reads CASRPGQSTWHEQFF. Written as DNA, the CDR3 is TGTGCCAGCAGGCCGGGACAGTCGACTTGGCATGAGCAGTTCTTC.

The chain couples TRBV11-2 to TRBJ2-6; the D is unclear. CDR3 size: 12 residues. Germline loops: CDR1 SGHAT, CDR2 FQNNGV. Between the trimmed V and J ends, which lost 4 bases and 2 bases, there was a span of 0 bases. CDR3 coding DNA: TGTGCCAGCAGCTCTGGGGCCAACGTCCTGACTTTC. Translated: CASSSGANVLTF.

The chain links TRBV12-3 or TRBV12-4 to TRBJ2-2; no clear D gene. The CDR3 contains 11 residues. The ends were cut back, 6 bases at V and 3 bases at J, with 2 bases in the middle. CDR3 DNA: TGTGCCAGCAGCCACACCGGGGAGCTGTTTTTT. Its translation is CASSHTGELFF.

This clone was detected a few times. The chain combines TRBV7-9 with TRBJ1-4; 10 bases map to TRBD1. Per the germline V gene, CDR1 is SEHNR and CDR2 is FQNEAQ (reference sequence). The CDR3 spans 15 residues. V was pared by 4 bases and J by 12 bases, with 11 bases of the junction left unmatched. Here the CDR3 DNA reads TGTGCCAGCAGCTCGACAGGGGGCTTAAGGAAACAACTGTTTTTT. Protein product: CASSSTGGLRKQLFF.